A selection of T cell receptor beta chains follows, all from one sample in a study of PD-1 blockade in mismatch repair-deficient tumors. Libraries were prepared by immunoSEQ multiplex PCR; TCRdb keeps only in-frame clonotypes and omits some of them. Seen here are about 39,000 clones, 80% to 85% observed once, and the top ten hold approximately 1.1%. This material consisted of PBMCs, taken 38 to 40 weeks after starting pembrolizumab. The receptor set was obtained from an adult with mismatch repair-deficient cancer. The CDR3 runs from the conserved cysteine through the conserved F or W. D genes are given only for firm matches. For some rows the clone size is stated as once, few or many, or as a class when expanded; others skip it.

j_gene	abundance	v_gene	d_gene	CDR3aa	CDR3nt
TRBJ2-7	NA	TRBV11-2	TRBD1	CASSIGQGAREQYF	TGTGCCAGCAGCATTGGACAGGGGGCTCGAGAGCAGTACTTC
TRBJ1-2	NA	TRBV9	NA	CASSVEAGNGYTF	TGTGCCAGCAGCGTAGAGGCAGGGAATGGCTACACCTTC
TRBJ1-1	NA	TRBV30	TRBD1	CAWSADRVTEAFF	TGTGCCTGGAGCGCCGACAGGGTCACTGAAGCTTTCTTT
TRBJ2-7	NA	TRBV6-1	NA	CASRVETVNYEQYF	TGTGCCAGCAGGGTGGAGACCGTCAACTACGAGCAGTACTTC
TRBJ2-7	few	TRBV6-4	TRBD1	CASSGQGVSYEQYF	TGTGCCAGCAGTGGACAGGGGGTATCCTACGAGCAGTACTTC
TRBJ2-7	NA	TRBV5-1	NA	CASSLVESSYEQYF	TGCGCCAGCAGCTTGGTAGAGAGCTCCTACGAGCAGTACTTC
TRBJ2-1	NA	TRBV5-1	NA	CASSLIGQPNNEQFF	TGCGCCAGCAGCTTAATTGGACAGCCCAACAATGAGCAGTTCTTC
TRBJ2-1	NA	TRBV5-1	TRBD2	CASSSHGTSGYNEQFF	TGCGCCAGCAGCTCCCACGGGACTAGCGGCTACAATGAGCAGTTCTTC
TRBJ1-5	NA	TRBV6-1	NA	CASSDWALSNQPQHF	TGTGCCAGCAGTGACTGGGCCCTTAGCAATCAGCCCCAGCATTTT
TRBJ2-2	NA	TRBV5-1	NA	CASSLGAPGTGELFF	TGCGCCAGCAGCTTGGGAGCTCCGGGAACCGGGGAGCTGTTTTTT
TRBJ2-7	NA	TRBV7-2	NA	CASSSRRAYEQYF	TGTGCCAGCAGCTCTAGGCGGGCCTACGAGCAGTACTTC
TRBJ1-1	NA	TRBV27	TRBD1	CASSPGITGARNTEAFF	TGTGCCAGCAGTCCGGGCATCACAGGGGCCAGGAACACTGAAGCTTTCTTT
TRBJ2-5	NA	TRBV5-1	NA	CASSPGQQETQYF	TGCGCCAGCAGCCCGGGACAACAAGAGACCCAGTACTTC
TRBJ1-6	few	TRBV7-2	NA	CASSSVNSPLHF	TGTGCCAGCAGCTCAGTGAATTCACCCCTCCACTTT
TRBJ2-3	once	TRBV28	NA	CASTRGFTDTQYF	TGTGCCAGCACTCGCGGGTTCACAGATACGCAGTATTTT
TRBJ2-7	NA	TRBV2	TRBD1	CASSQTGGGSYEQYF	TGTGCCAGCAGTCAGACAGGGGGCGGTTCCTACGAGCAGTACTTC
TRBJ2-7	NA	TRBV29-1	TRBD1	CSVENRQGTYEQYF	TGCAGCGTTGAAAACCGACAGGGGACCTACGAGCAGTACTTC
TRBJ2-7	few	TRBV5-1	TRBD1	CASSRDGQGAYEQYF	TGCGCCAGCAGCAGGGACGGACAGGGAGCCTACGAGCAGTACTTC
TRBJ2-7	few	TRBV9	NA	CASSVAPKSSYEQYF	TGTGCCAGCAGCGTAGCTCCCAAGAGCTCCTACGAGCAGTACTTC
TRBJ1-2	NA	TRBV4-1	TRBD1	CASSHDRGMGGYTF	TGCGCCAGCAGCCACGACAGGGGGATGGGTGGCTACACCTTC